Below, one TCR beta chain is given with its context. A second PCR of 7 to 11 cycles used a sample-barcoded 5' primer and a J-beta primer mix. Sequencing of every sample gave 3 million or more CDR3-containing paired-end reads. TCRdb recomputed calls from the 5' RACE reads with MiXCR, one row per CDR3 protein. The table lists more than 900,000 distinct CDR3 sequences, about 23% of them singletons. The sample is drawn from a study of blood T cells in healthy people across ages. Each donor supplied approximately 10 milliliters of peripheral blood. These data were also filed under a second study, of T cells of mothers and their children. That study adds: Overlap ran slightly, non-significantly higher for related than unrelated mother-child pairs.

The source is a girl aged 2-10 years in good health. The sample was blood.

The CDR3: CASSLPPENEQFF. In DNA, the CDR3 is TGTGCCAGCAGTCTCCCCCCGGAGAATGAGCAGTTCTTC. The chain joins TRBV28 to TRBJ2-1; unclear D gene. The V end lost 5 bases, the J end lost 7 bases, and 12 bases lay between the germline ends. Per the germline V gene, CDR1 is MDHEN and CDR2 is SYDVKM. The CDR3 loop spans 13 amino acids.